This is a list of T cell receptor beta chains from one sample in a study of regulatory T cells in long-lasting Graves disease. MiXCR was run by TCRdb on the multiplex PCR reads, yielding one entry per CDR3 protein. This sample has hundreds of thousands of distinct CDR3 sequences; 15% to 20% occur once, and the top ten carry less than 35%. This sample was also put to use in a study of T cells in Graves' hyperthyroidism and ophthalmopathy.

The sequencing used peripheral blood mononuclear cells (PBMCs), collected at new diagnosis, from a patient treated with antithyroid drugs. The source of these receptors is a man in his forties with Graves disease. CDR3s include the opening cysteine and the closing phenylalanine or tryptophan. Fields, in order: CDR3 length, clone size, D gene, J gene, V gene, CDR3 DNA, CDR3 protein. The D gene is left open where the match is weak. Not every row has a clone size; where given, it reads once, few, many or a size class.

>14|many|NA|TRBJ1-1|TRBV7-2
TGTGCCAGCAGCTTAGTTCCGGGAATAACTGAAGCTTTCTTT
CASSLVPGITEAFF
>15|NA|NA|TRBJ1-2|TRBV6-5
TGTGCCAGCAGTTACCGTATGACAACTAACTATGGCTACACCTTC
CASSYRMTTNYGYTF
>11|many|NA|TRBJ1-5|TRBV7-8
TGTGCCAGCAGCCCCGGGGGGCCCCAGCATTTT
CASSPGGPQHF
>19|many|TRBD1|TRBJ2-7|TRBV4-1
TGCGCCAGCAGCCATACTATAGTCCGGGACAGGGGGCGCTCAGTCGAGCAGTACTTC
CASSHTIVRDRGRSVEQYF
>13|few|NA|TRBJ1-6|TRBV20-1
TGCAGTGCTGGGGACTCCTATAATTCACCCCTCCACTTT
CSAGDSYNSPLHF
>19|many|TRBD2|TRBJ2-3|TRBV11-2
TGTGCCAGCAGCTTAGTTCGACTAGCGGGGGGCCGGAGGCCCCTTACGCAGTATTTT
CASSLVRLAGGRRPLTQYF
>13|many|NA|TRBJ1-1|TRBV28
TGTGCCAGCAGTTTAAGTTCTAACACTGAAGCTTTCTTT
CASSLSSNTEAFF
>15|many|TRBD1|TRBJ2-7|TRBV18
TGTGCCAGCAGTCCGGGGACAGGGGGGACCTACGAGCAGTACTTC
CASSPGTGGTYEQYF
>13|many|TRBD1|TRBJ2-1|TRBV2
TGTGCCAGCAGTGTGGACAGGGGGAATGAGCAGTTCTTC
CASSVDRGNEQFF
>13|many|NA|TRBJ2-7|TRBV4-1
TGCGCCAGCAGCGGGCGTTTTCCCTACGAGCAGTACTTC
CASSGRFPYEQYF
>13|many|NA|TRBJ2-5|TRBV5-4
TGTGCCAGCAGCCTCCGTGGTAGCGAGACCCAGTACTTC
CASSLRGSETQYF
>14|few|TRBD1|TRBJ1-2|TRBV10-3
TGTGCCATCAGTGAGTCCAGGGGGGCGAGTGGCTACACCTTC
CAISESRGASGYTF
>14|few|NA|TRBJ2-7|TRBV7-2
TGTGCCAGCAGCTCCCGGGACATACTCTACGAGCAGTACTTC
CASSSRDILYEQYF
>12|many|NA|TRBJ2-2|TRBV12-3/TRBV12-4
TGTGCCTGTAAGGGGGAGACCGGGGAGCTGTTTTTT
CACKGETGELFF